This T cell receptor (beta chain) was captured in a study of cytomegalovirus exposure and HLA in healthy donors. General study points: As confirmed in vitro, a few CMV-associated chains were specific for CMV antigens. The study assumed roughly uniform donor sequencing depth for presence/absence analyses. A list of 150 to 200 TCR beta chains associated with cytomegalovirus was given. CMV serostatus was the only recorded immune exposure for donors.

V was cut by 2 bases and J by 2 bases, with 5 bases left in between. Per the germline V gene, CDR1 is MDHEN and CDR2 is SYDVKM. This CDR3 region has 13 residues. On this clone: Its target is not known.

PCR employed 60 Vbeta and 13 Jbeta primers. Sequenced by immunoSEQ multiplex PCR; TCRdb stores in-frame clones only, minus some. This table holds 90,000 to 100,000 clones, about 79% found once. The chain combines TRBV28 with TRBJ2-3; D unresolved. The specimen sequenced was PBMCs. This clonotype originated in a man aged 45 to 65 in good health and CMV-seronegative. In nucleotides, the CDR3 is TGTGCCAGCAGTTTAAGCACCACAGATACGCAGTATTTT. Its translation: CASSLSTTDTQYF.